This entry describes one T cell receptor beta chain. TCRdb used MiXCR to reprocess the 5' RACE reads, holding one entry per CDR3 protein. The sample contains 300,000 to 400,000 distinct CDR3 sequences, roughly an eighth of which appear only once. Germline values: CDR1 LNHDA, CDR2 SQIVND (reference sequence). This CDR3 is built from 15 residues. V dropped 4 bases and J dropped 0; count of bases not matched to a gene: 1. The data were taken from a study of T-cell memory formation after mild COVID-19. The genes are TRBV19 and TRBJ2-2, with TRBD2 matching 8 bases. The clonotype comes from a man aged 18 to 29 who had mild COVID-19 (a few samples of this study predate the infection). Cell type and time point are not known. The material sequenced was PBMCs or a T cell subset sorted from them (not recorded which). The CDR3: CASSTSGSNTGELFF. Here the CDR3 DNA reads TGTGCCAGTAGTACTAGCGGGTCGAACACCGGGGAGCTGTTTTTT. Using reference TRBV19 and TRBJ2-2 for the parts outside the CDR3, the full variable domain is DGGITQSPKYLFRKEGQNVTLSCEQNLNHDAMYWYRQDPGQGLRLIYYSQIVNDFQKGDIAEGYSVSREKKESFPLTVTSAQKNPTAFYLCASSTSGSNTGELFFGEGSRLTVL.